The clone carrying this TCR beta chain was found a few times. Its antigen is unknown. The cDNA had a unique molecular identifier and a template-switch universal primer site. TCRdb re-called the 5' RACE reads with MiXCR, one entry per CDR3 protein. The sample records some 660,000 distinct CDR3 sequences, around 8.6% being singletons. This sample stems from a study of identical twins. Study conclusions and caveats: It was out-of-frame TCR alpha sharing in monozygotic twins that models underestimated. Abundant cord blood beta clonotypes carried fewer insertions; memory repertoires showed none.

These data were likewise used in another study, on yellow fever vaccine responses in identical twins.

Sequencing was done on a sample of PBMCs. This receptor was identified in a woman aged 18-29 years in good health.

The CDR3 here is CASSLVGRGLGEQYF. Written as DNA, the CDR3 is TGTGCCAGCAGCTTAGTGGGCAGGGGGCTTGGCGAGCAGTACTTC. The chain links TRBV7-8 to TRBJ2-7; 8 nucleotides line up with TRBD1. The V gene's germline CDR1 is SGHVS and CDR2 FQNEAQ. The CDR3 totals 15 residues. V lost 1 base to trimming and J lost 6 bases; unmatched junction nucleotides: 8.